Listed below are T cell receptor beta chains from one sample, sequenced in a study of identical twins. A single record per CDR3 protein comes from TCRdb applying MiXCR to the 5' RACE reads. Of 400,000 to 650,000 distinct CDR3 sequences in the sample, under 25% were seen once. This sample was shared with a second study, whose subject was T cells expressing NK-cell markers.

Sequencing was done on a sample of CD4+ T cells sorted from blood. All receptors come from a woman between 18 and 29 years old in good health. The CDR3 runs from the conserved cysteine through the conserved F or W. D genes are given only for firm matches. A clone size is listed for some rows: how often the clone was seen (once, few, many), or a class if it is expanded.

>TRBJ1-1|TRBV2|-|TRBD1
CASSEEGQAPNTEAFF
TGTGCCAGCAGTGAAGAGGGACAGGCTCCGAACACTGAAGCTTTCTTT
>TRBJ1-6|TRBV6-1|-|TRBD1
CAGGLGGQGGSPLHF
TGTGCCGGAGGGCTGGGGGGACAGGGAGGTTCACCCCTCCACTTT
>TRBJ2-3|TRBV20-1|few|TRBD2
CSGGGGGADTQYF
TGCAGTGGCGGGGGGGGCGGAGCAGATACGCAGTATTTT
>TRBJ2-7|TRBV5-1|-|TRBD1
CASSSRSGGDEQYF
TGCGCCAGCAGCTCCCGGTCAGGGGGAGACGAGCAGTACTTC
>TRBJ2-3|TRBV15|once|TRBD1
CSTSRGQGADTQYF
TGTTCCACCAGCAGAGGACAGGGAGCAGATACGCAGTATTTT
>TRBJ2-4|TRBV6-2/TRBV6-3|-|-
CASSTGPGELAKNIQYF
TGTGCCAGCAGCACCGGACCTGGCGAACTAGCCAAAAACATTCAGTACTTC
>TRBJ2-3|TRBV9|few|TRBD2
CASSVAPAGTSGANTQYF
TGTGCCAGCAGCGTAGCCCCAGCCGGGACTAGCGGGGCTAATACGCAGTATTTT
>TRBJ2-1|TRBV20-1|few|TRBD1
CSAPEDRGHNEQFF
TGCAGTGCTCCCGAGGACAGGGGGCACAATGAGCAGTTCTTC
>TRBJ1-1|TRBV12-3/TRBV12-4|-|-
CASSLAGFEAFF
TGTGCCAGCAGTTTAGCAGGGTTTGAAGCTTTCTTT
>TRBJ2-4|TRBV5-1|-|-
CASSFGGGAKNIQYF
TGCGCCAGCAGCTTCGGCGGCGGGGCCAAAAACATTCAGTACTTC
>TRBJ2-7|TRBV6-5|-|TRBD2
CASSYKGGRALYEQYF
TGTGCCAGCAGTTACAAAGGCGGGAGGGCCTTATACGAGCAGTACTTC
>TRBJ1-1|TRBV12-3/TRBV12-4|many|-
CASTSHAYPDTEAFF
TGTGCCAGCACTTCTCACGCGTACCCGGACACTGAAGCTTTCTTT
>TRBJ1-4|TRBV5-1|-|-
CASSQDGGLSEKLFF
TGCGCCAGCAGCCAGGACGGTGGCTTGTCCGAAAAACTGTTTTTT
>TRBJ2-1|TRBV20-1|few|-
CSARRSGQRQFF
TGCAGTGCTAGAAGATCTGGACAGAGGCAGTTCTTC
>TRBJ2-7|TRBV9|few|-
CASSVIPGTYEQYF
TGTGCCAGCAGCGTAATCCCGGGCACCTACGAGCAGTACTTC
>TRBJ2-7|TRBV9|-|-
CASSVVRRGTQTYEQYF
TGTGCCAGCAGCGTAGTGAGAAGGGGCACTCAAACCTACGAGCAGTACTTC
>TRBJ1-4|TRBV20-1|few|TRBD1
CSARGQRPGLFF
TGCAGTGCTAGGGGACAGCGTCCGGGACTGTTTTTT
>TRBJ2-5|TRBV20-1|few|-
CSALNRRTAGETQYF
TGCAGTGCTCTGAACCGCAGGACCGCCGGGGAGACCCAGTACTTC